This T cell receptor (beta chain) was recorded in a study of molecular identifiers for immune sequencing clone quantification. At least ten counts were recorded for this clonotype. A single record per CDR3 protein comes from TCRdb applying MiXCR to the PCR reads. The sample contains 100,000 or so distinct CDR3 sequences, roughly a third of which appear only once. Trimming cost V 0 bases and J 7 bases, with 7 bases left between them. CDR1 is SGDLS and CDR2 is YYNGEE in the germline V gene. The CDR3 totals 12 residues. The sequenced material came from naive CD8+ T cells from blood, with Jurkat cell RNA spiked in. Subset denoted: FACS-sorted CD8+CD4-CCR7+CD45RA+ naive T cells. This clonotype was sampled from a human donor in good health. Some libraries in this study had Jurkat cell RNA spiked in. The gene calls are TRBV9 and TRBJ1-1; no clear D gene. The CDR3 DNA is TGTGCCAGCAGCGTAGCTAACGGTGAAGCTTTCTTT. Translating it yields CASSVANGEAFF. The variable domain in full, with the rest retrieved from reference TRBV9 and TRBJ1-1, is DSGVTQTPKHLITATGQRVTLRCSPRSGDLSVYWYQQSLDQGLQFLIQYYNGEERAKGNILERFSAQQFPDLHSELNLSSLELGDSALYFCASSVANGEAFFGQGTRLTVV.